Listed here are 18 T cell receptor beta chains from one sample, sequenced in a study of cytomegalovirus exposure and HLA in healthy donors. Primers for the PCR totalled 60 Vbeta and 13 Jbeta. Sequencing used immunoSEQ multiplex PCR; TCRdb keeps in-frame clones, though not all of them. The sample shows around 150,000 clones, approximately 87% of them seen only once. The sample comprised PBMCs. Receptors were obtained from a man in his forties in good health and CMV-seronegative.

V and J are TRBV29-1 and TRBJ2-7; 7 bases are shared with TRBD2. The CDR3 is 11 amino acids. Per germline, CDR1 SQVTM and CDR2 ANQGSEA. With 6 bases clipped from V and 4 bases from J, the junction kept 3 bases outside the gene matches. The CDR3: CSVLSGYEQYF. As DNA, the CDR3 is TGCAGCGTGCTTAGCGGGTACGAGCAGTACTTC.

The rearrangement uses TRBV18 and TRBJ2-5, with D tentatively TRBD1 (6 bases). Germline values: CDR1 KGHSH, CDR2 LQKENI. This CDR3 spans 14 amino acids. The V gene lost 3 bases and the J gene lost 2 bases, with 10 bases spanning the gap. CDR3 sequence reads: CASSPKTGQETQYF. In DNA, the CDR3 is TGTGCCAGCTCACCGAAGACAGGACAAGAGACCCAGTACTTC.

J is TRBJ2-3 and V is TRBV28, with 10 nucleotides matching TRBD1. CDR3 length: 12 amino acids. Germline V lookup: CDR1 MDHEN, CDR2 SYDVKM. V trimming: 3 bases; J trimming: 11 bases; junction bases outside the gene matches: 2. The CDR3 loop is CASSFWTGGQYF. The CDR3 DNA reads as TGTGCCAGCAGTTTTTGGACAGGGGGGCAGTATTTT.

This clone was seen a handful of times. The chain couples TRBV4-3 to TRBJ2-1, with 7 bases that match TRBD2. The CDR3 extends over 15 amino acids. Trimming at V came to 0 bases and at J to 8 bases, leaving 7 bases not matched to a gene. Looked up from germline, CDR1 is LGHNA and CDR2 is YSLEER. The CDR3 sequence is CASSQELAVFDEQFF. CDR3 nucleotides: TGCGCCAGCAGCCAAGAGCTAGCGGTTTTCGATGAGCAGTTCTTC.

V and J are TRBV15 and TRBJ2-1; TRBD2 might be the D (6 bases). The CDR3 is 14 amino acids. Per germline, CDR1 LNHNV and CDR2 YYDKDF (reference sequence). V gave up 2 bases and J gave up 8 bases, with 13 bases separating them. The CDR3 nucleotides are TGTGCCACCAGCAGACACCCGCGGGGCGATGAGCAGTTCTTC. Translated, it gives CATSRHPRGDEQFF.

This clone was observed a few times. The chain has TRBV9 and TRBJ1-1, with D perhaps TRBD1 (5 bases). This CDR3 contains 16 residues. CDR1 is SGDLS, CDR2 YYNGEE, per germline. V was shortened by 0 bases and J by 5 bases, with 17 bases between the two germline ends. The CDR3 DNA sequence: TGTGCCAGCAGCGTAGTGGGGGGGGGACGGGGTACTGAAGCTTTCTTT. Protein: CASSVVGGGRGTEAFF.

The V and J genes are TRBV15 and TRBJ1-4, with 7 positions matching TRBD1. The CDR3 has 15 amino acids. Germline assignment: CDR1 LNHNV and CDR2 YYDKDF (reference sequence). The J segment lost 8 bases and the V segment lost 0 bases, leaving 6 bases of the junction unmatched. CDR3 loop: CATSRDRGLREKLFF. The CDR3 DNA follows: TGTGCCACCAGCAGAGACAGGGGGTTGCGGGAAAAACTGTTTTTT. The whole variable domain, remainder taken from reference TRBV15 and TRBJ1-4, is DAMVIQNPRYQVTQFGKPVTLSCSQTLNHNVMYWYQQKSSQAPKLLFHYYDKDFNNEADTPDNFQSRRPNTSFCFLDIRSPGLGDTAMYLCATSRDRGLREKLFFGSGTQLSVL.

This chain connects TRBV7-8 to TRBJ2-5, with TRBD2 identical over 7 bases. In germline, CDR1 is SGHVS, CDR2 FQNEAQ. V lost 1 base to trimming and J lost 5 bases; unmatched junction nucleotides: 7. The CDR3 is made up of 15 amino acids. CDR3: CASSLGGSGSETQYF. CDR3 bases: TGTGCCAGCAGCTTAGGCGGGAGTGGTAGTGAGACCCAGTACTTC.

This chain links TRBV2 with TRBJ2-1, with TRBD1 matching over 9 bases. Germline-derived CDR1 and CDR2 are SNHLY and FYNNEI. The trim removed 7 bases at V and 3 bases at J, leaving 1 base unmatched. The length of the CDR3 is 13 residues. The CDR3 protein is CASMDRGYNEQFF. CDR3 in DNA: TGTGCCAGCATGGACAGGGGCTACAATGAGCAGTTCTTC.

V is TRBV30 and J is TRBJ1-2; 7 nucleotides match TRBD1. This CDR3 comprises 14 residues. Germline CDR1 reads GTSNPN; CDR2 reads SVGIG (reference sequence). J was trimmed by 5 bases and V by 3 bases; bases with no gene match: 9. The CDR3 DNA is TGTGCCTGGAGCCTCGGCGACAGGGAATATGGCTACACCTTC. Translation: CAWSLGDREYGYTF.

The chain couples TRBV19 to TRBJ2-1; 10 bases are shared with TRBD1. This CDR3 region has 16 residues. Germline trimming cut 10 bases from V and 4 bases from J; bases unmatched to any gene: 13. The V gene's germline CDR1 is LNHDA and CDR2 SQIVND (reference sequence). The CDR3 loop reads CATCRSDRGLYNEQFF. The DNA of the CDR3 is TGTGCCACCTGCCGATCCGACAGGGGGCTGTACAATGAGCAGTTCTTC.

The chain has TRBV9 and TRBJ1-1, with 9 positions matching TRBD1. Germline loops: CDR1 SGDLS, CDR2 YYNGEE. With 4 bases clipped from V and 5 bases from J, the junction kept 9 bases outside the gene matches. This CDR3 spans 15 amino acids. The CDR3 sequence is CASSPYRGQDTEAFF. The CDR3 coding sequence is TGTGCCAGCAGCCCCTACAGGGGGCAAGATACTGAAGCTTTCTTT.

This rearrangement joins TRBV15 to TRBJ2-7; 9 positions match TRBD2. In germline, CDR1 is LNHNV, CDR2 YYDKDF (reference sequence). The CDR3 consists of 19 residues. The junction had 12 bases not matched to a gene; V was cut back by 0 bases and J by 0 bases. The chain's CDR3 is CATSRDVGSGGPSSYEQYF. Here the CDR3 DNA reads TGTGCCACCAGCAGAGATGTGGGTAGCGGGGGCCCGAGCTCCTACGAGCAGTACTTC.

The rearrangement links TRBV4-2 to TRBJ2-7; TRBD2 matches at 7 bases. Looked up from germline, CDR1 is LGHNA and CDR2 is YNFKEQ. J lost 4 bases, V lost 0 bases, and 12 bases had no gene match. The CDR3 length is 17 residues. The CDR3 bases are TGTGCCAGCAGCCAAGATAGGGAGGGAGCAGTATTTTACGAGCAGTACTTC. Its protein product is CASSQDREGAVFYEQYF.

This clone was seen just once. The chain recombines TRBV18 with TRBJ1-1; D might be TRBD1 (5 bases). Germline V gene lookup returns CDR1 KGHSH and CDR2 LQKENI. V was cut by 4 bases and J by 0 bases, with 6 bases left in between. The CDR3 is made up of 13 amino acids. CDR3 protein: CASSLGLNTEAFF. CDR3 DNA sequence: TGTGCCAGCTCACTGGGGCTGAACACTGAAGCTTTCTTT.

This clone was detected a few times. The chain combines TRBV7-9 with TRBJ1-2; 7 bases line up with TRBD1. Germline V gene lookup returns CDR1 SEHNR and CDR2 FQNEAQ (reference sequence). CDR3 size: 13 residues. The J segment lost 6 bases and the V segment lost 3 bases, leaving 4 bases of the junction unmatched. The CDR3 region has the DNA TGTGCCAGCAGCTTTCGGGACAGAAATGGCTACACCTTC. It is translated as CASSFRDRNGYTF. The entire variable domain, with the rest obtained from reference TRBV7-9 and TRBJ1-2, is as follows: DTGVSQNPRHKITKRGQNVTFRCDPISEHNRLYWYRQTLGQGPEFLTYFQNEAQLEKSRLLSDRFSAERPKGSFSTLEIQRTEQGDSAMYLCASSFRDRNGYTFGSGTRLTVV.

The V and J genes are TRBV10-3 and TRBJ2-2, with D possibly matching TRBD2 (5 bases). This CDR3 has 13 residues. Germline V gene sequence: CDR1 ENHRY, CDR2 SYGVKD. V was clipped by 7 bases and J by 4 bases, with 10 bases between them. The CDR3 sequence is CAITERSTGELFF. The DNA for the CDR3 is TGTGCCATCACCGAGCGGTCCACCGGGGAGCTGTTTTTT.

This CDR3 reads CASSPGQGHEKLFF. The CDR3 DNA follows: TGTGCCAGCAGCCCGGGACAGGGGCATGAAAAACTGTTTTTT. The chain has TRBV6-5 and TRBJ1-4; 10 bases line up with TRBD1. The CDR3 covers 14 residues. The germline V gene has CDR1 MNHEY and CDR2 SVGAGI. After removal of 6 bases from V and 6 bases from J, the junction contained 4 bases not matched to a gene.